These 20 T cell receptor beta chains originate from one sample sequenced in a study of human T cells and chemical hapten exposure. Regarding time point: pre-sensitization, week 0. Treatment denoted: therapeutic diphenylcyclopropenone sensitization with weekly scalp DPC. TCRdb recomputed calls from the RACE reads with MiXCR, one row per CDR3 protein. The sample lists more than 300,000 distinct CDR3 sequences; 5.5% were seen once. This sample comprised whole blood, obtained in connection with sensitization to the hapten diphenylcyclopropenone (DPC). Every receptor here comes from a woman younger than 30 with alopecia areata. Some clones in this sample may be carry-over from other donors' samples.

This clonotype has only a few counts. This chain connects TRBV6-6 to TRBJ1-1; 8 bases fit TRBD1. The CDR3 totals 16 residues. The germline CDR1 and CDR2 sequences are MNHNY and SVGAGI (reference sequence). With V trimmed by 5 bases and J by 6 bases, 14 bases remained unmatched. The CDR3 DNA reads as TGTGCCAGCAGTCCCTCGGCGGACAGGGAGAGGGCTGAAGCTTTCTTT. This gives the protein CASSPSADRERAEAFF.

This clonotype appeared many times. The rearrangement links TRBV7-2 to TRBJ2-1; TRBD2 aligns across 9 bases. Unmatched junction bases numbered 3, after V lost 3 bases and J lost 9 bases. The CDR3 consists of 13 residues. CDR1 SGHTA and CDR2 FQGNSA come from the germline V gene. CDR3 in DNA: TGTGCCAGCAGCTTGGGACTAGCTGTTGAGCAGTTCTTC. This gives the protein CASSLGLAVEQFF.

The chain joins TRBV6-6 to TRBJ1-6; D is undetermined. CDR1 and CDR2 (germline): MNHNY, SVGAGI (reference sequence). The CDR3 covers 14 residues. V lost 2 bases to trimming and J lost 10 bases, with 12 bases between them. In nucleotides, the CDR3 is TGTGCCAGCAGTTACGCGGGGATTGGGTCACCCCTCCACTTT. Residues: CASSYAGIGSPLHF.

This clonotype was seen a few times. V usage is TRBV27 and J usage is TRBJ2-7; TRBD1 matches at 11 bases. The V gene end was trimmed by 6 bases and the J gene end by 0 bases; junction bases not matched to a gene: 7. The V gene's germline CDR1 is MNHEY and CDR2 SMNVEV (reference sequence). The length of the CDR3 is 16 residues. The CDR3: CASRSGQGADSYEQYF. CDR3 bases: TGTGCCAGCAGATCTGGACAGGGGGCGGACTCCTACGAGCAGTACTTC.

This clonotype was detected ten times or more. The rearrangement links TRBV29-1 to TRBJ1-1; 7 nucleotides align to TRBD1. The CDR3 has 13 amino acids. Trimming cost V 7 bases and J 4 bases; bases outside gene matches: 9. Germline V gives CDR1 SQVTM, CDR2 ANQGSEA. In nucleotides, the CDR3 is TGCAGCGCAGGAGGGGGCCGGGGCACTGAAGCTTTCTTT. Translating gives CSAGGGRGTEAFF.

A few counts support this clonotype. This rearrangement joins TRBV7-2 to TRBJ2-1; D remains unclear. Trimming shortened V by 2 bases and J by 3 bases, and 5 bases separated the two germline ends. The CDR3 is made up of 13 amino acids. Germline V gene lookup returns CDR1 SGHTA and CDR2 FQGNSA. As DNA, the CDR3 is TGTGCCAGCAGCTTATTCGGCTACAATGAGCAGTTCTTC. It is translated as CASSLFGYNEQFF.

The V call is TRBV7-3, the J call TRBJ2-3, with D possibly matching TRBD2 (7 bases). The germline V gene encodes CDR1 SGHTA and CDR2 FQGTGA. Trimming removed 3 bases from V and 4 bases from J, with 8 bases in between. The CDR3 covers 13 residues. CDR3 amino acids: CASSLRGPDTQYF. CDR3 DNA sequence: TGTGCCAGCAGCTTGCGGGGGCCAGATACGCAGTATTTT.

This clonotype was detected many times. The rearrangement uses TRBV3-1 and TRBJ1-5, with no clear D. This CDR3 is built from 13 residues. Germline CDR1 is LGHDT and CDR2 is YNNKEL (reference sequence). Trimming took 2 bases from V and 5 from J, leaving 7 bases between them. The CDR3 DNA reads TGTGCCAGCAGCCAATCAGTTGATCAGCCCCAGCATTTT. The encoded protein is CASSQSVDQPQHF.

This clonotype was seen a few times. This chain uses TRBV6-1 with TRBJ2-3; 8 bases line up with TRBD1. This CDR3 region has 14 residues. V lost 6 bases to trimming and J lost 2 bases; unmatched junction nucleotides: 4. CDR1 is MNHNS and CDR2 is SASEGT in the germline V gene. The CDR3 is CASSGQGNTDTQYF. The CDR3 DNA reads as TGTGCCAGCAGCGGACAGGGAAACACAGATACGCAGTATTTT.

In DNA form, the CDR3 reads TGTGCCAGTACCCAGGGGTTCGACTATGGCTACACCTTC. It encodes CASTQGFDYGYTF. The chain links TRBV10-3 to TRBJ1-2; perhaps TRBD1 as D (6 bases). Germline CDR1 reads ENHRY; CDR2 reads SYGVKD. CDR3 length: 13 amino acids. The V and J ends lost 10 bases and 3 bases respectively, with 15 bases between them.

This clonotype was seen a few times. The chain employs TRBV10-3 and TRBJ1-5; TRBD1 agrees at 7 bases. Germline loops: CDR1 ENHRY, CDR2 SYGVKD. The CDR3 loop spans 14 amino acids. The ends lost 10 bases at V and 1 base at J; junction bases unmatched: 7. The CDR3 sequence is CASRDSSSNQPQHF. The DNA of the CDR3 is TGTGCCAGCCGGGACAGCTCAAGCAATCAGCCCCAGCATTTT.

This chain links TRBV2 with TRBJ1-4; no firm D call. This CDR3 is 12 amino acids long. V was trimmed by 7 bases and J by 8 bases, leaving 11 bases between them. CDR1 and CDR2 from the germline V gene are SNHLY and FYNNEI. The CDR3 protein is CASNVGIEKLFF. For the CDR3, the DNA is TGTGCCAGCAATGTGGGGATCGAAAAACTGTTTTTT.

This clonotype was seen a few times. The V and J genes are TRBV29-1 and TRBJ2-5; D possibly uses TRBD1 or TRBD2 (7 bases each). V lost 4 bases, J lost 4 bases, and 13 bases lay in between. The CDR3 covers 13 residues. Germline CDR1 is SQVTM and CDR2 is ANQGSEA. The CDR3 loop is CSVVPGGGETQYF. CDR3 nucleotide sequence: TGCAGCGTTGTGCCAGGGGGGGGAGAGACCCAGTACTTC.

This clonotype has at least ten counts. The gene calls are TRBV20-1 and TRBJ1-2; weak D call: TRBD1 (5 bases). CDR1 DFQATT and CDR2 SNEGSKA come from the germline V gene (reference sequence). Trimming removed 6 bases from V and 1 base from J, with 18 bases in between. The CDR3 is made up of 15 amino acids. CDR3 nucleotide sequence: TGCAGTGCCCTGTCGGGACTTCAAAGTAACTATGGCTACACCTTC. Its protein is CSALSGLQSNYGYTF.

A note on this clonotype: This could be a read error, since a much larger clone is one nucleotide away. The chain links TRBV5-4 to TRBJ2-5, with TRBD1 as a possible D gene (7 bases). The V end lost 7 bases, the J end lost 4 bases, and 14 bases lay between the germline ends. The CDR3 consists of 13 residues. Germline V gene sequence: CDR1 SGHNT, CDR2 YYREEE (reference sequence). DNA for the CDR3: TGTGCCAGCGGCGCGGGACAGAGAGAGACCCAGTACTTC. Amino acids: CASGAGQRETQYF.

The sample holds many counts of this clonotype. The genes are TRBV28 and TRBJ2-7; D is perhaps TRBD1 or TRBD2 (5 bases each). The germline V and J ends were trimmed by 3 bases and 3 bases, with 6 bases remaining between them. CDR3 length: 12 amino acids. Germline CDR1 and CDR2: MDHEN and SYDVKM. CDR3 DNA sequence: TGTGCCAGCAGTTTGAGGGGCTACGAGCAGTACTTC. Amino acids: CASSLRGYEQYF.

In this sample, this clonotype turned up many times. This sequence joins TRBV29-1 and TRBJ1-2; D is ambiguous. The CDR3 has 14 amino acids. Germline lookup yields CDR1 SQVTM and CDR2 ANQGSEA. Trimming left V 4 bases short and J 7 bases short, with 19 bases between. For the CDR3, the DNA is TGCAGCGTTGTGATTTTGATGGGTTCTGGTGGCTACACCTTC. Translated, it gives CSVVILMGSGGYTF.

A word on this clonotype: A much larger clone lies a single base off, so this may be a read error. This chain links TRBV20-1 with TRBJ2-3, with D unresolved. Germline loops: CDR1 DFQATT, CDR2 SNEGSKA (reference sequence). The CDR3 loop spans 11 amino acids. CDR3 DNA sequence: TGCAGAAGTAGTAAGGCAAATACGCAGTATTTT. Protein: CRSSKANTQYF.

This clonotype was detected ten times or more. The rearrangement links TRBV21-1 to TRBJ1-6. TRBV21-1 counts as a pseudogene. The CDR3 is 14 residues long. CDR3 bases: TGTGCCAGCAGCAAGCTAGTGGTAGAATCACCCCTCCACTTT. It codes for CASSKLVVESPLHF.

This clonotype was seen a handful of times. V gene TRBV2 combines with J gene TRBJ1-6; D remains ambiguous. Germline V lookup: CDR1 SNHLY, CDR2 FYNNEI. The CDR3 length is 15 residues. The V and J ends lost 7 bases and 4 bases respectively, with 14 bases between them. The CDR3: CASKSIGRYNSPLHF. CDR3 coding DNA: TGTGCCAGCAAGAGTATAGGCCGATATAATTCACCCCTCCACTTT.